This T cell receptor beta chain was documented in a study of blood T cell repertoires in COVID-19. For the study at large: The origin of the acute and convalescent COVID-19 samples was the United States, Italy and Spain. PBMCs, B-cell-depleted T cells, or T cells provided the cDNA or gDNA that made up the material.

This clone was counted a few times. CDR3 size: 16 residues. Germline V gene sequence: CDR1 SGHNT, CDR2 YENEEA. V lost 5 bases and J 4 bases, leaving 17 bases between the germline ends. As handled by the study authors: It was from reference gene primer amplification that nucleated cell counts were estimated. Sequencing was performed with immunoSEQ multiplex PCR; in TCRdb, only in-frame clones are kept and a portion is missing. The V and J calls and clone size were taken over from that table, and D and trimming were inferred from the DNA. The profile shows 90,000 to 120,000 clones, approximately 80% of them singletons.

The receptor comes from a man in his sixties with acute or convalescent COVID-19. The chain joins TRBV11-3 to TRBJ2-2; TRBD2 is a possible D gene (6 bases). The sequenced sample consisted of peripheral blood. This chain's CDR3 is CASSTPGAGLTGELFF. The CDR3 region has the DNA TGTGCCAGCAGCACTCCCGGGGCGGGGCTCACCGGGGAGCTGTTTTTT.